This TCR beta chain was sequenced for a study of shared T cell receptors in the human thymus listed by TCRdb under 2021. Background for the entire study: The study examined how self-reactive, shared T-cell receptor alpha chains are generated in the human thymus.

Regarding this clone: Which antigen it targets is not known. No clone much larger than this one lies a single base away; base qualities are absent.

Libraries were prepared through the immunoSEQ multiplex PCR assay. Here the immuneACCESS table is served through TCRdb, limited to in-frame sequences with V and J called. Missing clones are a known gap in these copies; in checked studies unresolved V genes cover under half, and the rest lacks a known reason. The table for this sample lists roughly 660,000 clones; approximately 87% of them were counted only once. The ten largest clones take up around 0.01% of the sample. Inclusive of the bounding cysteine and phenylalanine, the CDR3 is 15 residues long. The DNA shown is the 45-base CDR3, in frame from base 1. Trimming takes 4 bases off V and 2 bases off J; junction bases not matched to a gene: 8. Via the germline V gene (reference sequence), CDR1 is MNHEY and CDR2 SMNVEV. Another study also made use of these data, one on human thymus T cells. The other study reports the following: In Finland, the donors were immunologically healthy infants who were having open corrective cardiac surgery for congenital heart defects. Thymus tissue was collected as surgical resects that were removed during corrective cardiac surgery. Usage of V and J gene segments appeared to be biased in both the thymic and the peripheral blood repertoires. The related research reported highly overlapping thymic TCR repertoires among unrelated individuals. The study described the TCR alpha and beta repertoires in roughly 8 infant thymus samples and a handful of matching peripheral blood samples. Donor ages ranged from about 7 to 244 days, and the cohort comprised six or seven male and a couple of female infants. Thymocytes were released mechanically from tissue and stored at -70 °C as pellets of roughly 9.5-32 million cells. A QIAsymphony instrument was used to extract genomic DNA from frozen cell pellets. The immunoSEQ multiplex PCR assay was used to amplify the TCRB and TCRAD loci from a standardized amount of quality-controlled genomic DNA. The V(D)J region was spanned by amplicons of a length sufficient to cover the CDR3 and to identify V and J genes. The amplicons were sequenced on an Illumina platform via the commercial immunoSEQ service. Primer bias and sequencing errors were corrected as previously described, and TCRAD and TCRB were defined on the basis of the IMGT database. Repertoires were analysed with immunoSEQ Analyzer 3.0 and VDJTools, covering basic statistics, V/J segment usage, diversity estimates, rarefaction and pairwise overlap. Diversity was estimated using the Chao1, ChaoE, Efron-Thisted, Shannon and inverse Simpson indices, and was also estimated on datasets down-sampled to the size of the smallest sample. Repertoire overlap used strict matching of CDR3 nucleotide sequence, V gene and J gene, with Jaccard-based multidimensional scaling clustering. On average, thymus samples gave 750,000 to 1,000,000 unique TCRB clonotypes, whereas blood samples gave around 84,000.

The sequence links TRBV27 to TRBJ2-7; 7 junctional bases match TRBD2. This receptor was identified in a boy in the first two years of life with a congenital heart defect. Donor details come from another sample of the same person, matched by shared clones. The sample consisted of thymocytes. The DNA reads TGTGCCAGCAGTTCACGGGGGGTCTACGCCTACGAGCAGTACTTC. It translates as CASSSRGVYAYEQYF.